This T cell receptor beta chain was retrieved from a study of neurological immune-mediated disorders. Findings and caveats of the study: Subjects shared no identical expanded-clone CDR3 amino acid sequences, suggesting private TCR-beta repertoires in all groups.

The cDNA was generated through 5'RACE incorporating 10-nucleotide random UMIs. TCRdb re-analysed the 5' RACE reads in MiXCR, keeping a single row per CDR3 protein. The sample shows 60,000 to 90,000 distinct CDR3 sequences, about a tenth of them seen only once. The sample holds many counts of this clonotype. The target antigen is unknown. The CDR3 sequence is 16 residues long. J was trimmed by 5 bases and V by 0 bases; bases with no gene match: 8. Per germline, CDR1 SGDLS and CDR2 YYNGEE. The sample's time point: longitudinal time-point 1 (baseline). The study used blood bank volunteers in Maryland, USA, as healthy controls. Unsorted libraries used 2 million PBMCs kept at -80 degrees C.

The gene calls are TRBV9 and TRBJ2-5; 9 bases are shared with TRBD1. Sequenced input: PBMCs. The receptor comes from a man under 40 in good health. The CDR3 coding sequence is TGTGCCAGCAGCGTAGTTTTGGGACAGGGTTTCGAGACCCAGTACTTC. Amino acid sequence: CASSVVLGQGFETQYF.